The present T cell receptor beta chain was sequenced within a study of cytomegalovirus exposure and HLA in healthy donors. Study information: Some 87 million unique TCRs from HLA-typed donors were held in an early release of data.

Study conclusions and caveats: Cytomegalovirus status was reportedly diagnosed by the classifier with high sensitivity and specificity. Later analysis associated a missense DCLRE1C variant with TCR beta V- and J-gene trimming. In all likelihood, a cluster of highly shared sequence variants was a sequencing artifact.

With regard to this clone: The antigen remains unidentified.

Looked up from germline, CDR1 is SEHNR and CDR2 is FQNEAQ (reference sequence). Trimming cost V 2 bases and J 4 bases, with 16 bases left between them. CDR3 length equals 16 residues. It was with 60 Vbeta and 13 Jbeta primers that the PCR ran. The protocol was immunoSEQ multiplex PCR, while the TCRdb copy is restricted to in-frame clones and leaves out a portion. The sample carries about 200,000 clones, around four fifths recorded once. The V gene is TRBV7-9, the J gene TRBJ2-3; perhaps TRBD2 as D (6 bases). The sample was PBMCs. This sequence originates from a woman in her 40s in good health and CMV-seronegative. The CDR3, as DNA: TGTGCCAGCAGCTTAACACCGGGAGACTCTTCAGATACGCAGTATTTT. Its translation: CASSLTPGDSSDTQYF.